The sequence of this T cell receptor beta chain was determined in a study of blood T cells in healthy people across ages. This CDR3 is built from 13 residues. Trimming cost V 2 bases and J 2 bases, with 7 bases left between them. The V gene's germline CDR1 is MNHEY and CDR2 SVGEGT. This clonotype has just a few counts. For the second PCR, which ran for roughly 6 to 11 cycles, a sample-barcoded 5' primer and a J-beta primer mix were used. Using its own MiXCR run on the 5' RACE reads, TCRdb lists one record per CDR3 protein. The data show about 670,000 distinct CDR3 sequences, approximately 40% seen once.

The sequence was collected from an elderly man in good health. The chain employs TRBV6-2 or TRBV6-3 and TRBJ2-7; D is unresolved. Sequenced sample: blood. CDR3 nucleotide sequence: TGTGCCAGCAGTTACGCGCCGACCTACGAGCAGTACTTC. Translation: CASSYAPTYEQYF.